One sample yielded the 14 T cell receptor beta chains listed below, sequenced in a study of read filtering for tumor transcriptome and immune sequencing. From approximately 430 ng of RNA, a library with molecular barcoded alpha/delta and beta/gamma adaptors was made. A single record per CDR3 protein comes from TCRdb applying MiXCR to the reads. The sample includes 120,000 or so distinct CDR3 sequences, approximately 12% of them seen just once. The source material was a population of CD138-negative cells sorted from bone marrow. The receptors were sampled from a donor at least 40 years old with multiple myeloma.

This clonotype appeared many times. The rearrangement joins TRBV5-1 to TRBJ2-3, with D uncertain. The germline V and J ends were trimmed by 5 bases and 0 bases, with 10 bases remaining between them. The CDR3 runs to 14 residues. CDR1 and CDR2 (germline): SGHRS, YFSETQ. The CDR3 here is CASSEFTSTDTQYF. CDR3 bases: TGCGCCAGCAGTGAGTTCACTAGCACAGATACGCAGTATTTT.

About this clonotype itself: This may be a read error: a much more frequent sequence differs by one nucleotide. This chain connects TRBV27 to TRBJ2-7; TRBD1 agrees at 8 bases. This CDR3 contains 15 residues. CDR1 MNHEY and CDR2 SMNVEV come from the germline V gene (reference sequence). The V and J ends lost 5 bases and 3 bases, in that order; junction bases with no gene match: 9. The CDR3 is CASSDGQGLCYEQYF. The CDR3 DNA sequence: TGTGCCAGCAGTGACGGACAGGGATTGTGCTACGAGCAGTACTTC.

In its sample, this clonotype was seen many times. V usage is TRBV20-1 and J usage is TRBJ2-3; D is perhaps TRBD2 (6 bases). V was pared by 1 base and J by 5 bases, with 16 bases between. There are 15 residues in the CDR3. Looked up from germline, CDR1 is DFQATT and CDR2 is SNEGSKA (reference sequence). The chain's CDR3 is CSARAQGLGGDTQYF. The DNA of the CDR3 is TGCAGTGCTAGAGCCCAGGGACTGGGAGGAGATACGCAGTATTTT.

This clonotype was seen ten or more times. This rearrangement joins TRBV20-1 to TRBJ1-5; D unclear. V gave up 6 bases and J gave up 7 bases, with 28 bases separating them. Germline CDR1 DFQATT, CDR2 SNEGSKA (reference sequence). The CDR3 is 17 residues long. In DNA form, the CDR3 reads TGCAGTGCCCAAGCGGTTGGACCGATTTTTCTCACACAGCCCCAGCATTTT. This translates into CSAQAVGPIFLTQPQHF.

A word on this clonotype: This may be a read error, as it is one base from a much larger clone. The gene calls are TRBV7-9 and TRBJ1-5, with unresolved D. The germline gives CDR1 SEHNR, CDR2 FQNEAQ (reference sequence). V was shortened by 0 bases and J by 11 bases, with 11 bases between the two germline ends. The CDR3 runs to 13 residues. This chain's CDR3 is CASSLAAPESQHF. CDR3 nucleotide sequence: TGTGCCAGCAGCTTAGCCGCACCTGAGTCCCAGCATTTT.

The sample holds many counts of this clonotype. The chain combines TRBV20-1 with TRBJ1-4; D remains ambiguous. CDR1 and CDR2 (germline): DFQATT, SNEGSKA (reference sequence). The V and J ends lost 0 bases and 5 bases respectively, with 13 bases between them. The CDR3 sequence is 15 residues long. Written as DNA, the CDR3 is TGCAGTGCTAGAGATGGAGCGGATGCCAATGAAAAACTGTTTTTT. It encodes CSARDGADANEKLFF.

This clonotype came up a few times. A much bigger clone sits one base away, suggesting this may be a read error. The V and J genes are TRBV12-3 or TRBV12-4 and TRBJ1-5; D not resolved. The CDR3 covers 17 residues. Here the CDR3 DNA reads TGTGCCAACAGTGCACGGGCTACGGACTATAGCAATCAGCCCCAGCATTTT. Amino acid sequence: CANSARATDYSNQPQHF.

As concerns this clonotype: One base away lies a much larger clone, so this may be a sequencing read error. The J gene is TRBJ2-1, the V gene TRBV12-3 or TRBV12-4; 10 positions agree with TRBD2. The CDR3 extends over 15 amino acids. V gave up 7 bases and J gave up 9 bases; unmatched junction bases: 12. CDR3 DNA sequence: TGTGCCAGCATCCTAGGGGCTAGCGGGAGCTGTGAGCAGTTCTTC. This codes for CASILGASGSCEQFF.

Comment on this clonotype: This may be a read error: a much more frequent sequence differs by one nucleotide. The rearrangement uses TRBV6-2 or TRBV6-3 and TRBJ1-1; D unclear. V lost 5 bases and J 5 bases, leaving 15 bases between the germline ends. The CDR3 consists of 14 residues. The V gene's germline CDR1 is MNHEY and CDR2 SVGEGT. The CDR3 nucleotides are TGTGCCAGCAGTGACTGGGAGGTGAGAACTGAAGCTTTCTTT. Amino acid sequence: CASSDWEVRTEAFF.

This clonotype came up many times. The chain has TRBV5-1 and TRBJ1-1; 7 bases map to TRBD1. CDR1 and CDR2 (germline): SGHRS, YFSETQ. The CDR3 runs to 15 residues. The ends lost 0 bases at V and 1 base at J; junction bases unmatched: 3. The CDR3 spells CASSLVAGGNTEAFF. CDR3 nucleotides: TGCGCCAGCAGCTTGGTAGCAGGGGGGAACACTGAAGCTTTCTTT.

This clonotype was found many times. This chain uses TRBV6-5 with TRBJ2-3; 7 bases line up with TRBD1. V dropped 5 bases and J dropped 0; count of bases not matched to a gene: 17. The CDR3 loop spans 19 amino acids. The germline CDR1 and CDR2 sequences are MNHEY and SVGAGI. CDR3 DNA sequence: TGTGCCAGCAGTCCCCTACTATACAGGGGACCGGATAGCACAGATACGCAGTATTTT. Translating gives CASSPLLYRGPDSTDTQYF.

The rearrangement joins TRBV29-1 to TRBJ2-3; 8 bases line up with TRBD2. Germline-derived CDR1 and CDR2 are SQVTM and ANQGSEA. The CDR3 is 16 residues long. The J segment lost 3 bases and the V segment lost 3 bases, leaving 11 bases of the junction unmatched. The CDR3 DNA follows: TGCAGCGTTGAGATCCAGCGGGAGAGGGGAACAGATACGCAGTATTTT. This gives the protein CSVEIQRERGTDTQYF.

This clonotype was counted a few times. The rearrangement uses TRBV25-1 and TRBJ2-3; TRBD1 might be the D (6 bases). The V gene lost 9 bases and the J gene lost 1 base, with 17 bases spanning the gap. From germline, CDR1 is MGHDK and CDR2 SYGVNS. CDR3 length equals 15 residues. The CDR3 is CASPFGTTCTDTQYF. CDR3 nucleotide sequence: TGTGCCAGTCCGTTCGGGACAACTTGCACAGATACGCAGTATTTT.

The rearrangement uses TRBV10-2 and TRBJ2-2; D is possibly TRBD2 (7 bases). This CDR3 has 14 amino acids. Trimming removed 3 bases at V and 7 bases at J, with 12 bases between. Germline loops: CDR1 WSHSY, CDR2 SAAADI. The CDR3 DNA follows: TGCGCCAGCAGTGAATCGGGGGGCGTCGGGGAGCTGTTTTTT. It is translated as CASSESGGVGELFF.